This TCR beta chain was recovered during a study of T cells in Graves' hyperthyroidism and ophthalmopathy. Diagnostic assessment was based on clinical symptoms, serum thyroxine and TRAb, thyroid ultrasound and orbital computed tomography. RNA transcripts gave rise to amplified TCR beta CDR3 regions. Carried out on the TCR CDR3, a first-round RT-PCR used the HTBI primer set. One entry per CDR3 protein results from TCRdb running MiXCR on the multiplex PCR reads. The sample includes hundreds of thousands of distinct CDR3 sequences, about 14% of them seen just once. This CDR3 is 15 amino acids long. V trimming: 6 bases; J trimming: 3 bases; junction bases outside the gene matches: 5. General study points: Most thyroid clonotypes that were expanded above 0.001 also turned up in blood.

For this clonotype: What it binds is unknown.

Sample: blood. The clonotype comes from a woman aged 50 to 60 with Graves' ophthalmopathy. The chain combines TRBV12-3 or TRBV12-4 with TRBJ2-1; the match to TRBD1 covers 10 bases. The CDR3 loop reads CASRLRTGGYNEQFF. The DNA of the CDR3 is TGTGCCAGCAGACTCCGGACAGGGGGCTACAATGAGCAGTTCTTC.